Following are 30 T cell receptor beta chains from one sample sequenced in a study of post-analysis software for immune sequencing data. Findings of the study overall: In patients, TRBV5-6, TRBV5-1 and TRBV20-1 belonged to five TRBV segments found more frequently than in controls.

Presence of unique molecular identifiers characterized the TCR beta cDNA libraries. TCRdb recomputed calls from the PCR reads with MiXCR, one row per CDR3 protein. Of about 820,000 distinct CDR3 sequences in the sample, approximately 50% were seen once. These receptors' targets are unknown. Material for sequencing was blood. These receptors were collected from a girl aged 5 to 17 with multiple sclerosis.

The chain employs TRBV29-1 and TRBJ2-5; D may match TRBD1 or TRBD2 (5 bases each). Germline V CDR1 and CDR2: SQVTM, ANQGSEA. Trimming took 3 bases from V and 2 from J, leaving 13 bases between them. The CDR3 sequence is 14 residues long. DNA for the CDR3: TGCAGCGTTGAGGCAGGTTGGGGGCAAGAGACCCAGTACTTC. It translates to CSVEAGWGQETQYF.

The rearrangement links TRBV4-1 to TRBJ1-2; 7 bases line up with TRBD1. The CDR3 runs to 14 residues. V was pared by 1 base and J by 4 bases, with 3 bases of the junction left unmatched. Germline CDR1 and CDR2: MGHRA and YSYEKL. The CDR3 loop reads CASSQVGQTYGYTF. CDR3 bases: TGCGCCAGCAGCCAAGTGGGACAGACCTATGGCTACACCTTC.

Concerning this clonotype itself: The CDR3 carries no conserved terminal phenylalanine or tryptophan, so it likely arises from a read error. V and J are TRBV20-1 and TRBJ2-7; 7 bases are shared with TRBD1. The CDR3 is made up of 16 amino acids. Trimming took 0 bases from V and 3 from J; bases not matched to a gene: 11. The germline gives CDR1 DFQATT, CDR2 SNEGSKA (reference sequence). The DNA for the CDR3 is TGCAGTGCTAGAGATCCGATGTCTTCAGGGGGCTACGAGCAGTACTTA. Its protein product is CSARDPMSSGGYEQYL.

The chain has TRBV20-1 and TRBJ2-5, with unresolved D. The CDR3 runs to 12 residues. Germline V gene sequence: CDR1 DFQATT, CDR2 SNEGSKA (reference sequence). Trimming shortened V by 4 bases and J by 1 base, and 7 bases separated the two germline ends. CDR3 amino acids: CSAKGGQETQYF. In DNA form, the CDR3 reads TGCAGTGCTAAGGGCGGCCAAGAGACCCAGTACTTC.

J is TRBJ2-5 and V is TRBV10-3, with 9 bases lining up with TRBD2. Germline trimming cut 2 bases from V and 4 bases from J; bases unmatched to any gene: 8. The germline V gene has CDR1 ENHRY and CDR2 SYGVKD. This CDR3 region has 16 residues. DNA of the CDR3: TGTGCCATCAGTGAGAGGGGACTAGCTAGAGCAGAGACCCAGTACTTC. Translation: CAISERGLARAETQYF.

The J gene is TRBJ2-5, the V gene TRBV3-1; the D is unclear. The DNA end lines up better with TRBJ2-7; the J call may be wrong. Germline V gives CDR1 LGHDT, CDR2 YNNKEL (reference sequence). This CDR3 has 16 amino acids. The CDR3 reads CASSQDEVELCHEQYF. The DNA for the CDR3 is TGTGCCAGCAGCCAAGATGAAGTTGAACTTTGCCACGAGCAGTACTTC.

This chain uses TRBV28 with TRBJ2-7; 10 bases match TRBD1. V lost 8 bases to trimming and J lost 5 bases; unmatched junction nucleotides: 9. The CDR3 extends over 14 amino acids. Germline loops: CDR1 MDHEN, CDR2 SYDVKM. The CDR3 sequence is CASRTSTGGDEQYF. The CDR3 nucleotides are TGTGCCAGCCGAACCTCGACAGGGGGCGACGAGCAGTACTTC.

The V call is TRBV5-8, the J call TRBJ1-1, with a possible D match to TRBD1 (5 bases). Germline values: CDR1 SGHTS, CDR2 YDEGEE. This CDR3 has 15 residues. V lost 0 bases, J lost 5 bases, and 14 bases lay in between. CDR3 sequence: CASSLVPGRGTEAFF. For the CDR3, the DNA is TGTGCCAGCAGCTTGGTTCCGGGAAGGGGAACTGAAGCTTTCTTT. The full variable domain, completed using reference TRBV5-8 and TRBJ1-1, is EAGVTQSPTHLIKTRGQQATLRCSPISGHTSVYWYQQALGLGLQFLLWYDEGEERNRGNFPPRFSGRQFPNYSSELNVNALELEDSALYLCASSLVPGRGTEAFFGQGTRLTVV.

The chain employs TRBV5-1 and TRBJ2-1, with TRBD2 matching over 9 bases. The CDR3 sequence is 16 residues long. Trimming cost V 4 bases and J 4 bases; bases outside gene matches: 9. Germline V CDR1 and CDR2: SGHRS, YFSETQ. In nucleotides, the CDR3 is TGCGCCAGCAGCCTACCAAGCGGGGGGCGGTACAATGAGCAGTTCTTC. It is translated as CASSLPSGGRYNEQFF.

The V call is TRBV5-4, the J call TRBJ2-4, with no clear D. Near its end, the DNA agrees better with TRBJ2-5, so the J call may be wrong. Germline-derived CDR1 and CDR2 are SGHNT and YYREEE (reference sequence). The CDR3 covers 12 residues. The CDR3: CASSPSEKTQYF. DNA of the CDR3: TGTGCCAGCAGCCCGTCGGAGAAGACCCAGTACTTC.

This clonotype was counted only a few times. The rearrangement joins TRBV10-3 to TRBJ2-7; 8 positions match TRBD1. The CDR3 sequence is 12 residues long. Germline CDR1 reads ENHRY; CDR2 reads SYGVKD. Trimming removed 6 bases from V and 6 bases from J; junction bases left unmatched: 4. The CDR3 DNA reads as TGTGCCATCAGGGACAGGGCGGGCGAGCAGTACTTC. This gives the protein CAIRDRAGEQYF.

This clonotype showed up many times. This chain connects TRBV4-2 to TRBJ2-7, with D tentatively TRBD1 (6 bases). The CDR3 runs 13 residues. Germline V lookup: CDR1 LGHNA, CDR2 YNFKEQ. The V end was cut by 3 bases, the J end by 5 bases, with 11 bases between. In DNA form, the CDR3 reads TGTGCCAGCAGCCAGTCCCACAGGGACGAGCAGTACTTC. This encodes CASSQSHRDEQYF.

There are a few counts of this clonotype. The rearrangement links TRBV4-1 to TRBJ1-2; D remains unclear. The germline V and J ends were trimmed by 0 bases and 6 bases, with 14 bases remaining between them. The CDR3 loop spans 15 amino acids. Germline V gene sequence: CDR1 MGHRA, CDR2 YSYEKL. CDR3 bases: TGCGCCAGCAGCCAAGAATGGGGAGGGATTAATGGCTACACCTTC. Translation: CASSQEWGGINGYTF.

J is TRBJ2-5 and V is TRBV4-2; the D gene is possibly TRBD1 (5 bases). The CDR3 is 17 amino acids. Trimming removed 2 bases at V and 4 bases at J, with 20 bases between. Looked up from germline, CDR1 is LGHNA and CDR2 is YNFKEQ. CDR3 nucleotide sequence: TGTGCCAGCAGCCAATTCCCCGGGCCAGGGCAGGGAGAGACCCAGTACTTC. Translation: CASSQFPGPGQGETQYF.

The V gene is TRBV7-3, the J gene TRBJ2-1; 9 bases align to TRBD2. Losses at the gene ends were 1 base for V and 8 bases for J; bases not matched to a gene: 9. Germline V lookup: CDR1 SGHTA, CDR2 FQGTGA. The CDR3 sequence is 16 residues long. CDR3 sequence reads: CASSLSSGSSGDEQFF. As DNA, the CDR3 is TGTGCCAGCAGCTTAAGTAGCGGGAGTTCTGGAGATGAGCAGTTCTTC.

This clonotype was counted once. The CDR3 coding sequence is TGTGCCAGCAGTGGAGGGACCAGCGATGAGCAGTTCTTC. Its protein product is CASSGGTSDEQFF. The V call is TRBV6-4, the J call TRBJ2-1; TRBD1 or TRBD2 may be the D gene (5 bases each). Germline CDR1 reads MRHNA; CDR2 reads SNTAGT. The ends were cut back, 4 bases at V and 8 bases at J, with 12 bases in the middle. This CDR3 is 13 amino acids long.

This clonotype was seen a handful of times. J is TRBJ2-5 and V is TRBV20-1, with 12 bases lining up with TRBD2. CDR1 and CDR2 from the germline V gene are DFQATT and SNEGSKA (reference sequence). J lost 4 bases, V lost 6 bases, and 12 bases had no gene match. This CDR3 is 16 amino acids long. The CDR3 nucleotides are TGCAGTGCCAAAGGAGGGACTAGCGGGTCCAGAGAGACCCAGTACTTC. Residues: CSAKGGTSGSRETQYF.

This clonotype has only a few counts. The chain carries TRBV12-3 or TRBV12-4 and TRBJ2-3; no clear D gene. Trimming removed 8 bases at V and 4 bases at J, with 7 bases between. The CDR3 is 11 residues long. As DNA, the CDR3 is TGTGCCAGCGCCCTCGCAGATACGCAGTATTTT. Protein product: CASALADTQYF.

This clonotype was counted only a few times. V usage is TRBV12-1 and J usage is TRBJ2-7; the D call TRBD1 from the table was never checked on the DNA. TRBV12-1 is designated a pseudogene. The CDR3 sequence is 15 residues long. This chain's CDR3 is CASSTRTGEAYEQYF. CDR3 DNA sequence: TGTGCCAGTAGCACTCGGACAGGGGAGGCCTACGAGCAGTACTTC.

V and J are TRBV7-2 and TRBJ1-1; D is possibly TRBD1 (5 bases). The CDR3 runs 15 residues. V was shortened by 1 base and J by 4 bases, with 13 bases between the two germline ends. Germline V lookup: CDR1 SGHTA, CDR2 FQGNSA. CDR3 sequence: CASSLDRGISTEAFF. CDR3 nucleotide sequence: TGTGCCAGCAGCTTAGATCGGGGGATCAGCACTGAAGCTTTCTTT.

The V call is TRBV2, the J call TRBJ1-5; tentatively, D is TRBD1 (6 bases). V was trimmed by 0 bases and J by 7 bases, leaving 10 bases between them. The CDR3 runs 14 residues. Germline CDR1 is SNHLY and CDR2 is FYNNEI. In DNA, the CDR3 is TGTGCCAGCAGTGAAGCCGACAGGTCCCAGCCCCAGCATTTT. Translating it yields CASSEADRSQPQHF.

J is TRBJ2-2 and V is TRBV25-1, with 13 bases fitting TRBD2. The V gene's germline CDR1 is MGHDK and CDR2 SYGVNS. The CDR3 runs 19 residues. V was clipped by 6 bases and J by 2 bases; unmatched bases: 12. The CDR3 nucleotides are TGTGCCAGCAGGGGATTTACTAGCGGGAGGGCCCCTAACACCGGGGAGCTGTTTTTT. It yields the protein CASRGFTSGRAPNTGELFF.

The gene calls are TRBV18 and TRBJ1-1; D is possibly TRBD1 (5 bases). The CDR3 totals 15 residues. With 3 bases removed from V and 2 bases from J, the gap between germline ends came to 13 bases. The V gene's germline CDR1 is KGHSH and CDR2 LQKENI. The CDR3 DNA follows: TGTGCCAGCTCACCGGATATCGGGGGAAACACTGAAGCTTTCTTT. Its protein product is CASSPDIGGNTEAFF.

This chain joins TRBV19 and TRBJ2-4; 7 bases align to TRBD1. With the DNA end fitting TRBJ2-7 better, the J assignment may be wrong. Germline V CDR1 and CDR2: LNHDA, SQIVND (reference sequence). The CDR3 contains 14 residues. The chain's CDR3 is CASSRDRPSYEQYF. DNA for the CDR3: TGTGCCAGTAGTCGGGACAGACCCTCCTACGAGCAGTACTTC.

This clonotype was detected only a few times. This chain connects TRBV7-2 to TRBJ2-7; TRBD1 matches 7 bases. Germline V gene lookup returns CDR1 SGHTA and CDR2 FQGNSA. This CDR3 region has 16 residues. V lost 0 bases, J lost 0 bases, and 5 bases stayed unmatched. CDR3 bases: TGTGCCAGCAGCTTAGCCGGGACAGTGTCCTCCTACGAGCAGTACTTC. Its protein is CASSLAGTVSSYEQYF.

The rearrangement joins TRBV6-5 to TRBJ1-1; the D gene is possibly TRBD1 (5 bases). In germline, CDR1 is MNHEY, CDR2 SVGAGI. Between the trimmed V and J ends, which lost 3 bases and 5 bases, there was a span of 13 bases. The CDR3 length is 14 residues. The CDR3 DNA reads TGTGCCAGCAGTTATGGGACTGCCACAACTGAAGCTTTCTTT. It yields the protein CASSYGTATTEAFF.

The gene calls are TRBV20-1 and TRBJ2-7; TRBD2 agrees at 7 bases. V lost 6 bases and J lost 0; bases outside the gene matches: 23. Per germline, CDR1 DFQATT and CDR2 SNEGSKA (reference sequence). The CDR3 runs to 19 residues. CDR3 coding DNA: TGCAGTGCAGACCCTCTAGCGGAGGGAGGGTTATCCAGCTCCTACGAGCAGTACTTC. Its translation: CSADPLAEGGLSSSYEQYF.

The chain is built from TRBV20-1 and TRBJ2-7; 8 positions match TRBD2. The J segment lost 5 bases and the V segment lost 0 bases, leaving 9 bases of the junction unmatched. In germline, CDR1 is DFQATT, CDR2 SNEGSKA (reference sequence). The CDR3 is 15 amino acids. The CDR3 region has the DNA TGCAGTGCTAGAGATGGGGCAGCGGGGGCCCACGAGCAGTACTTC. It is translated as CSARDGAAGAHEQYF.

This clonotype was detected only once. The V call is TRBV6-6, the J call TRBJ2-5; possible D gene TRBD1, 7 bases. The V end lost 4 bases, the J end lost 11 bases, and 17 bases lay between the germline ends. Per the germline V gene, CDR1 is MNHNY and CDR2 is SVGAGI (reference sequence). The CDR3 contains 13 residues. CDR3 region: CASSSFRGEEQYF. CDR3 coding DNA: TGTGCCAGCAGTTCATTCAGGGGGGAGGAGCAGTACTTC.

This clonotype has more than one count but fewer than ten. The chain couples TRBV20-1 to TRBJ2-1, with TRBD2 matching 11 bases. Trimming cost V 3 bases and J 4 bases; bases outside gene matches: 11. Per germline, CDR1 DFQATT and CDR2 SNEGSKA (reference sequence). CDR3 length equals 17 residues. The CDR3 bases are TGCAGTGCTAGGAAATACGGACTAGCGGGCCTATACAATGAGCAGTTCTTC. Its translation is CSARKYGLAGLYNEQFF.